The rows below give T cell receptor beta chains drawn from one sample of a study of T cells after yellow fever vaccination. TCRdb reprocessed the 5' RACE reads with MiXCR, giving one entry per CDR3 protein. Altogether 610,000 or so distinct CDR3 sequences are present, around 12% being singletons, with the ten largest covering just under 15%. The input for sequencing was PBMCs, taken on the day of the yellow fever booster vaccination. These TCRs come from a man younger than 45 who received the YFV17D yellow fever vaccine. The CDR3 runs from the conserved cysteine through the conserved F or W. A D gene is named only where the DNA matches it firmly. Size is omitted from some rows. Given values are once, few, many or a class for expanded clones.

many	NA	TRBV28	TRBJ1-5	TGTGCCAGCGAGGGGATAGGCAATCAGCCCCAGCATTTT	CASEGIGNQPQHF
NA	TRBD2	TRBV20-1	TRBJ2-7	TGCAGTGCCCGGGGGGGCGGGGGAAAATCTAACGAGCAGTACTTC	CSARGGGGKSNEQYF
NA	TRBD2	TRBV11-1	TRBJ2-7	TGTGCCAGCAGCGCCTGGGGGCTAGCGGGAGTCGTCCGGTACGAGCAGTACTTC	CASSAWGLAGVVRYEQYF
NA	NA	TRBV7-9	TRBJ2-1	TGTGCCAGCAGCTTACAGGGGAATGCGAACAATGAGCAGTTCTTC	CASSLQGNANNEQFF
NA	TRBD2	TRBV11-2	TRBJ2-7	TGTGCCAGCAGCTTACGGGTAGCGGGATACGAGCAGTACTTC	CASSLRVAGYEQYF
NA	TRBD2	TRBV4-3	TRBJ2-5	TGCGCCAGCAGCCAAGAGGGGCTAGCGGGGGGGGCGGTTCAAGAGACCCAGTACTTC	CASSQEGLAGGAVQETQYF
NA	NA	TRBV28	TRBJ1-5	TGTGCCAGCGGCCGCAGGGGATATTATAGCAATCAGCCCCAGCATTTT	CASGRRGYYSNQPQHF
NA	NA	TRBV11-3	TRBJ2-1	TGTGCCAGCAGCTTATCGGGGATCGGTGAGCAGTTCTTC	CASSLSGIGEQFF
few	NA	TRBV18	TRBJ2-7	TGTGCCAGCTCACCCCGACAGGGAGGGGGACCCTACGAGCAGTACTTC	CASSPRQGGGPYEQYF
few	NA	TRBV20-1	TRBJ2-7	TGCAGTGCTCGCGGATCATCAATGGGGGGCTACGAGCAGTACTTC	CSARGSSMGGYEQYF
NA	NA	TRBV7-9	TRBJ2-5	TGTGCCAGCAGCGACAGTGGTGCCCAAGAGACCCAGTACTTC	CASSDSGAQETQYF
NA	TRBD1	TRBV28	TRBJ2-4	TGTGCCAGCAGTACAGACAGGGGTGTCTACATTCAGTACTTC	CASSTDRGVYIQYF
NA	NA	TRBV27	TRBJ2-7	TGTGCCAGCAGTTCGGGACCCCGGGGCGAGCAGTACTTC	CASSSGPRGEQYF
many	TRBD2	TRBV5-1	TRBJ2-1	TGCGCCAGCAGCTTGGCCTGGACTAGCGGGAGTATCAATGAGCAGTTCTTC	CASSLAWTSGSINEQFF
NA	TRBD2	TRBV5-1	TRBJ2-2	TGCGCCAGCCGACTAGCGGGTAACGCGAACACCGGGGAGCTGTTTTTT	CASRLAGNANTGELFF
NA	NA	TRBV20-1	TRBJ2-3	TGCAGTGCTAGAGATCTCCCGCGGAGGCGCACAGATACGCAGTATTTT	CSARDLPRRRTDTQYF
NA	NA	TRBV6-5	TRBJ1-4	TGTGCCAGCAGTTACGTCCCATCCCCGGAAAAACTGTTTTTT	CASSYVPSPEKLFF
NA	NA	TRBV7-9	TRBJ2-3	TGTGCCAGCAGTCACGGAGGGCCAGATACGCAGTATTTT	CASSHGGPDTQYF
many	NA	TRBV4-3	TRBJ2-2	TGCGCCAGCAGCCAACACGGGGAGCTGTTTTTT	CASSQHGELFF
few	TRBD2	TRBV12-3/TRBV12-4	TRBJ2-2	TGTGCCAGCAGCTCGACTAGCGGGAGTCGTACCGGGGAGCTGTTTTTT	CASSSTSGSRTGELFF
few	NA	TRBV5-5	TRBJ2-3	TGTGCCAGCAGCTCGAGCGGCCCAGATACGCAGTATTTT	CASSSSGPDTQYF
few	NA	TRBV7-9	TRBJ1-1	TGTGCCAGCAGCTTAGGGGTCTTGAACACTGAAGCTTTCTTT	CASSLGVLNTEAFF
NA	NA	TRBV19	TRBJ2-2	TGTGCCAGTACCGCGGGCACGAACACCGGGGAGCTGTTTTTT	CASTAGTNTGELFF
NA	NA	TRBV19	TRBJ2-7	TGTGCCAGTAGTATAGACGGGTCTCGTCTCTACGAGCAGTACTTC	CASSIDGSRLYEQYF
few	TRBD1	TRBV5-6	TRBJ2-1	TGTGCCAGCAGCCTTCCCCCGGGACAGGGCATCTACAATGAGCAGTTCTTC	CASSLPPGQGIYNEQFF
NA	NA	TRBV12-3/TRBV12-4	TRBJ1-1	TGTGCCAGCAGCTATGGGGGTGGGGGGCCCGACACTGAAGCTTTCTTT	CASSYGGGGPDTEAFF
many	NA	TRBV20-1	TRBJ2-4	TGCAGTGCTGGAAACAGGGGAGGAGGAAACATTCAGTACTTC	CSAGNRGGGNIQYF
few	NA	TRBV28	TRBJ2-1	TGTGCCAGCAGTTTTGTAGTGGGGGGAGGCAATGAGCAGTTCTTC	CASSFVVGGGNEQFF
NA	NA	TRBV20-1	TRBJ1-5	TGCAGTGCTAGAGATCCTGGTTCGGGAAGGGTCAATCAGCCCCAGCATTTT	CSARDPGSGRVNQPQHF
few	NA	TRBV21-1	TRBJ2-4	TGTGCCAGCAGCCGAGTCCGGCTAGCCAAAAACATTCAGTACTTC	CASSRVRLAKNIQYF
NA	TRBD1	TRBV20-1	TRBJ2-5	TGCAGTGCTTTGCACAGGGGCGGTCGGGAGACCCAGTACTTC	CSALHRGGRETQYF
NA	NA	TRBV4-3	TRBJ1-5	TGCGCCAGCAGGATGTGGCGGGGAAGCAATCAGCCCCAGCATTTT	CASRMWRGSNQPQHF
NA	TRBD1	TRBV20-1	TRBJ2-5	TGCAGTGCTATGGACAGGGGGCGGGAAGAGACCCAGTACTTC	CSAMDRGREETQYF
few	TRBD1	TRBV12-3/TRBV12-4	TRBJ2-7	TGTGCCAGCAGTACAGGGGGTACGGCCTACGAGCAGTACTTC	CASSTGGTAYEQYF
NA	NA	TRBV4-3	TRBJ2-1	TGCGCCAGCAGCCAAGATACATTGAACGGAGTCGCGGCCGCTGAGCAGTTCTTC	CASSQDTLNGVAAAEQFF
few	NA	TRBV11-2	TRBJ2-1	TGTGCCAGCAGCGACTACCCTAGCTCCTACAATGAGCAGTTCTTC	CASSDYPSSYNEQFF
few	TRBD2	TRBV7-2	TRBJ2-3	TGTGCCAGCAGCTCCAGCGGGAGTAGAGAAGATACGCAGTATTTT	CASSSSGSREDTQYF
NA	TRBD2	TRBV12-3/TRBV12-4	TRBJ2-1	TGTGCCAGCAGGCGGGATAGCGGGGGAGATAATGAGCAGTTCTTC	CASRRDSGGDNEQFF
few	NA	TRBV7-3	TRBJ2-3	TGTGCCAGCAGCCATTACGGGGTAGATACGCAGTATTTT	CASSHYGVDTQYF
NA	NA	TRBV7-2	TRBJ1-4	TGTGCCAGCAGCTTAGCGAGGCAGAATGAAAAACTGTTTTTT	CASSLARQNEKLFF
NA	NA	TRBV4-2	TRBJ2-6	TGTGCCAGCAGCCAAGAAGGCTACCTCGGGGGCCGGGCCAACGTCCTGACTTTC	CASSQEGYLGGRANVLTF
NA	NA	TRBV6-2/TRBV6-3	TRBJ2-1	TGTGCCAGCAAGCCAGGGTCCTACAATGAGCAGTTCTTC	CASKPGSYNEQFF
NA	NA	TRBV21-1	TRBJ2-7	TGTGCCAGCAGCTCACCCGAGCTCGAGCAGTACTTC	CASSSPELEQYF
few	TRBD1	TRBV27	TRBJ1-1	TGTGCCAGCAGTGATTACAGGGGTGGCACTGAAGCTTTCTTT	CASSDYRGGTEAFF
few	TRBD2	TRBV20-1	TRBJ2-7	TGCAGTGCTAGACTAGCGGGAGAACTACACGAGCAGTACTTC	CSARLAGELHEQYF
NA	NA	TRBV5-1	TRBJ1-2	TGCGCCAGCAGCTTGACACTGAACTATGGCTACACCTTC	CASSLTLNYGYTF
few	NA	TRBV18	TRBJ1-1	TGTGCCAGCTCACCCTTGTTGCAGGTCGACACTGAAGCTTTCTTT	CASSPLLQVDTEAFF
NA	TRBD1	TRBV20-1	TRBJ1-4	TGCAGTGCAAACTTTCAGGGGGCGGAAGAAAAACTGTTTTTT	CSANFQGAEEKLFF
few	NA	TRBV29-1	TRBJ2-5	TGCAGCGTTGACTTGGGTAAAGAAGAGACCCAGTACTTC	CSVDLGKEETQYF
few	NA	TRBV10-2	TRBJ2-3	TGCGCCAGCAGTGACGAAGGGGCCCGCACAGATACGCAGTATTTT	CASSDEGARTDTQYF
NA	TRBD2	TRBV19	TRBJ2-7	TGTGCCAGTAGTTCGGCTAGCGGGAGCCCGACCTACGAGCAGTACTTC	CASSSASGSPTYEQYF
few	NA	TRBV11-2	TRBJ2-1	TGTGCCAGCAGCTTAGTCGGAGGATGGCGGATAGAACACAATGAGCAGTTCTTC	CASSLVGGWRIEHNEQFF